Following are 20 T cell receptor beta chains from one sample sequenced in a study of cytomegalovirus exposure and HLA in healthy donors. The PCR contained 60 Vbeta and 13 Jbeta primers. The repertoire was sequenced with immunoSEQ multiplex PCR; TCRdb's copy has only in-frame clones and lacks some. With around 200,000 clones in the sample, the ten largest clones hold roughly 1.2%. Sequencing was done on a sample of PBMCs. These receptors all come from a girl aged 2-10 years in good health and CMV-seropositive.

The V call is TRBV7-9, the J call TRBJ2-2; TRBD1 matches at 7 bases. The CDR3 loop spans 15 amino acids. Germline CDR1 SEHNR, CDR2 FQNEAQ (reference sequence). The junction had 9 bases not matched to a gene; V was cut back by 5 bases and J by 6 bases. The CDR3 region has the DNA TGTGCCAGCAGCCCTCAAACAGGGGTGGCCGGGGAGCTGTTTTTT. It yields the protein CASSPQTGVAGELFF.

The chain links TRBV7-9 to TRBJ2-5; 8 bases map to TRBD2. The CDR3 sequence is 14 residues long. Germline-derived CDR1 and CDR2 are SEHNR and FQNEAQ (reference sequence). With 7 bases clipped from V and 5 bases from J, the junction kept 9 bases outside the gene matches. This CDR3 is CASTLAGGGETQYF. The CDR3 nucleotides read TGTGCCAGCACCCTAGCGGGTGGAGGGGAGACCCAGTACTTC.

The rearrangement joins TRBV5-1 to TRBJ2-7, with a weak D call TRBD2 (6 bases). Deletions cut 6 bases from V and 0 bases from J, with 10 bases between. Germline assignment: CDR1 SGHRS and CDR2 YFSETQ. This CDR3 comprises 13 residues. The CDR3 is CASKAGFSYEQYF. The CDR3 DNA reads TGCGCCAGCAAGGCGGGGTTCTCCTACGAGCAGTACTTC. The full variable domain, its missing parts supplied by reference TRBV5-1 and TRBJ2-7, is KAGVTQTPRYLIKTRGQQVTLSCSPISGHRSVSWYQQTPGQGLQFLFEYFSETQRNKGNFPGRFSGRQFSNSRSEMNVSTLELGDSALYLCASKAGFSYEQYFGPGTRLTVT.

The chain uses TRBV28 and TRBJ1-3, with 9 bases identical to TRBD1. Per the germline V gene, CDR1 is MDHEN and CDR2 is SYDVKM. The CDR3 length is 14 residues. V was pared by 2 bases and J by 9 bases, with 5 bases of the junction left unmatched. The CDR3 DNA reads TGTGCCAGCAGTTTAAAGGGACAGGGTATCACCATATATTTT. This translates into CASSLKGQGITIYF. The variable domain in full, with the rest retrieved from reference TRBV28 and TRBJ1-3, is DVKVTQSSRYLVKRTGEKVFLECVQDMDHENMFWYRQDPGLGLRLIYFSYDVKMKEKGDIPEGYSVSREKKERFSLILESASTNQTSMYLCASSLKGQGITIYFGEGSWLTVV.

The gene calls are TRBV28 and TRBJ1-3; no reliable D call. Per germline, CDR1 MDHEN and CDR2 SYDVKM. The CDR3 loop spans 14 amino acids. V lost 2 bases and J lost 0, with 5 bases in between. The CDR3 spells CASSLTYSGNTIYF. Here the CDR3 DNA reads TGTGCCAGCAGTTTAACTTACTCTGGAAACACCATATATTTT.

The chain has TRBV28 and TRBJ1-2; maybe TRBD1 (6 bases). The CDR3 has 14 residues. Germline V CDR1 and CDR2: MDHEN, SYDVKM. Trimming removed 6 bases at V and 7 bases at J, with 18 bases between. The CDR3 reads CASSSAGVLGGYTF. CDR3 DNA sequence: TGTGCCAGCAGCTCTGCAGGGGTTCTGGGTGGCTACACCTTC.

DNA of the CDR3: TGTGCCAGCTCACCCAACCCTGGGACAGCTAGCACAGATACGCAGTATTTT. This gives the protein CASSPNPGTASTDTQYF. The chain is built from TRBV18 and TRBJ2-3; 7 bases match TRBD1. V shed 3 bases and J 0 bases; nucleotides not matched to a gene: 9. Germline values: CDR1 KGHSH, CDR2 LQKENI. This CDR3 has 17 residues. Full variable domain (missing parts from reference TRBV18 and TRBJ2-3): NAGVMQNPRHLVRRRGQEARLRCSPMKGHSHVYWYRQLPEEGLKFMVYLQKENIIDESGMPKERFSAEFPKEGPSILRIQQVVRGDSAAYFCASSPNPGTASTDTQYFGPGTRLTVL.

This rearrangement joins TRBV9 to TRBJ2-5, with 7 bases matching TRBD2. CDR3 length: 14 residues. The V gene's germline CDR1 is SGDLS and CDR2 YYNGEE. With V trimmed by 5 bases and J by 2 bases, 6 bases remained unmatched. Here the CDR3 DNA reads TGTGCCAGCAGTCCCAGGACTAGACAAGAGACCCAGTACTTC. As protein: CASSPRTRQETQYF.

In DNA form, the CDR3 reads TGTGCCAGCAGTGAAGTGGGGGGAGCGGCGGGCGTAGCCAAAAACATTCAGTACTTC. Protein: CASSEVGGAAGVAKNIQYF. J is TRBJ2-4 and V is TRBV6-1; tentative D call: TRBD2 (6 bases). The CDR3 extends over 19 amino acids. Germline loops: CDR1 MNHNS, CDR2 SASEGT. Trimming left V 1 base short and J 0 bases short, with 19 bases between.

As concerns this clone: Here the CDR3 omits its conserved ending phenylalanine or tryptophan, so a read error is the likely source. The rearrangement uses TRBV5-8 and TRBJ1-2; D unclear. Germline lookup yields CDR1 SGHTS and CDR2 YDEGEE. Deletions cut 2 bases from V and 0 bases from J, with 8 bases between. The CDR3 sequence is 14 residues long. The CDR3 sequence: CASSFNGPNYGYTL. In DNA, the CDR3 is TGTGCCAGCAGCTTTAACGGCCCTAACTATGGCTACACCCTC.

The J gene is TRBJ2-1, the V gene TRBV11-2, with D hard to call. Per germline, CDR1 SGHAT and CDR2 FQNNGV. The length of the CDR3 is 15 residues. Trimming removed 2 bases from V and 0 bases from J, with 8 bases in between. The CDR3 DNA sequence: TGTGCCAGCAGCTTATACCTCGGCTCCTACAATGAGCAGTTCTTC. Amino acids: CASSLYLGSYNEQFF.

This sequence joins TRBV9 and TRBJ2-7; D remains ambiguous. Germline CDR1 and CDR2: SGDLS and YYNGEE. CDR3 length: 13 residues. Trimming pared 0 bases from V and 7 bases from J, leaving 11 bases between. CDR3 in amino acids: CASSVGELREQYF. The CDR3 coding sequence is TGTGCCAGCAGCGTAGGTGAGCTACGGGAGCAGTACTTC.

The chain has TRBV5-6 and TRBJ2-7, with TRBD2 matching over 7 bases. Losses at the gene ends were 5 bases for V and 2 bases for J; bases not matched to a gene: 7. CDR1 SGHDT and CDR2 YYEEEE come from the germline V gene. There are 14 residues in the CDR3. The CDR3 reads CASRRLADPYEQYF. CDR3 sequence (DNA): TGTGCCAGCAGAAGGCTAGCGGATCCCTACGAGCAGTACTTC.

This sequence joins TRBV28 and TRBJ2-1; 7 bases fit TRBD2. V gave up 2 bases and J gave up 2 bases; unmatched junction bases: 9. The germline V gene encodes CDR1 MDHEN and CDR2 SYDVKM. The CDR3 covers 17 residues. CDR3 DNA sequence: TGTGCCAGCAGTTTAGGGCTAGCGGCGAACACCTACAATGAGCAGTTCTTC. It yields the protein CASSLGLAANTYNEQFF.

CDR3 bases: TGTGCCAGCAGCTTAGTGGGACAGGGGAAGAGTGGCTACACCTTC. It encodes CASSLVGQGKSGYTF. The rearrangement joins TRBV11-2 to TRBJ1-2; TRBD1 matches at 10 bases. The germline V gene has CDR1 SGHAT and CDR2 FQNNGV. The CDR3 consists of 15 residues. V lost 1 base and J lost 7; bases outside the gene matches: 6.

V gene TRBV7-9 combines with J gene TRBJ2-5; 7 nucleotides match TRBD1. Germline V lookup: CDR1 SEHNR, CDR2 FQNEAQ (reference sequence). The CDR3 covers 13 residues. Trimming cost V 2 bases and J 5 bases; bases outside gene matches: 2. The CDR3 nucleotides are TGTGCCAGCAGCTTACAACAGGGGGAGACCCAGTACTTC. This codes for CASSLQQGETQYF.

The chain recombines TRBV9 with TRBJ2-7; tentative D call: TRBD1 (6 bases). The CDR3 has 14 amino acids. The V gene's germline CDR1 is SGDLS and CDR2 YYNGEE. Deletions cut 3 bases from V and 0 bases from J, with 10 bases between. CDR3 protein: CASSGGGSSYEQYF. CDR3 nucleotides: TGTGCCAGCAGCGGAGGGGGAAGCTCCTACGAGCAGTACTTC.

The rearrangement links TRBV7-9 to TRBJ2-7; 7 nucleotides align to TRBD1. After removal of 1 base from V and 5 bases from J, the junction contained 2 bases not matched to a gene. Germline-derived CDR1 and CDR2 are SEHNR and FQNEAQ (reference sequence). The length of the CDR3 is 13 residues. In nucleotides, the CDR3 is TGTGCCAGCAGCTTAGGTACAGGGGACGAGCAGTACTTC. It encodes CASSLGTGDEQYF.

This sequence joins TRBV11-2 and TRBJ2-3; a possible D gene is TRBD1 (5 bases). CDR3 length: 14 residues. Germline lookup yields CDR1 SGHAT and CDR2 FQNNGV. Trimming took off 3 bases at V and 3 bases at J, with 10 bases between the two ends. The CDR3 nucleotides are TGTGCCAGCAGCTTCCCGACAGCTACAGATACGCAGTATTTT. Amino acids: CASSFPTATDTQYF. Looking up the rest from reference TRBV11-2 and TRBJ2-3 gives the full variable domain: EAGVAQSPRYKIIEKRQSVAFWCNPISGHATLYWYQQILGQGPKLLIQFQNNGVVDDSQLPKDRFSAERLKGVDSTLKIQPAKLEDSAVYLCASSFPTATDTQYFGPGTRLTVL.

The chain recombines TRBV28 with TRBJ2-7; tentative D call: TRBD1 (7 bases). Trimming removed 2 bases from V and 5 bases from J, with 19 bases in between. Germline V gene data show CDR1 as MDHEN and CDR2 as SYDVKM. The CDR3 is 16 amino acids. This CDR3 reads CASSLAGGTEVNEQYF. Written as DNA, the CDR3 is TGTGCCAGCAGTTTAGCGGGCGGGACAGAGGTTAACGAGCAGTACTTC.